A single sample gave rise to the 3 T cell receptor beta chains below, sequenced in a study of molecular identifiers for immune sequencing clone quantification (dated by TCRdb to the late 2010s). The method behind the library was PCR. Data came from a NextSeq 500. TCRdb reworked the public reads: Q25 trimming with fastp, MiXCR clone assembly, productive beta chains retained. Entries that share a CDR3 protein sequence are merged under the most common genes and DNA. The sample has approximately 500,000 distinct CDR3 sequences on record, under 30% of them singletons. Under 0.8% of the sample is in the top ten clones. The sequenced material came from naive CD8+ T cells from blood, with Jurkat cell RNA spiked in. The sample's cell subset or site label, decoded: FACS-sorted CD8+CD4-CCR7+CD45RA+ naive T cells. The receptors come from a human donor in good health. Some libraries in this study had Jurkat cell RNA spiked in.

This clonotype has a handful of counts. This likely comes from a read error, as the CDR3 has no conserved phenylalanine or tryptophan at its end. The DNA is left out, because the CDR3 cannot be placed on it with certainty; the CDR3 is given as TCRdb lists it. The chain combines TRBV6-5 with TRBJ2-7; the table's D call of TRBD2 was not tested on the DNA. CDR1 is MNHEY and CDR2 is SVGAGI in the germline V gene. The CDR3 is 9 amino acids long, termini counted. CDR3 residues: CASSYSEGR.

V usage is TRBV19 and J usage is TRBJ2-3; D tentatively reads TRBD1 or TRBD2 (5 bases each). The V end lost 4 bases, the J end lost 5 bases, and 16 bases lay between the germline ends. Germline-derived CDR1 and CDR2 are LNHDA and SQIVND (reference sequence). There are 15 residues in the CDR3. The CDR3 region has the DNA TGTGCCAGTAGTACTATCGGGACCTTAGGAGATACGCAGTATTTT. Its protein product is CASSTIGTLGDTQYF.

In this sample, this clonotype turned up a few times. At one boundary the junction diverges from the germline segment, which might be a read error. This rearrangement joins TRBV7-9 to TRBJ2-7; 7 bases are shared with TRBD2. CDR1 is SEHNR and CDR2 is FQNEAQ in the germline V gene (reference sequence). This CDR3 region has 14 residues. CDR3 amino acids: CASSPLAPTYGQYF. CDR3 in DNA: TGTGCCAGCAGCCCACTAGCGCCCACCTACGGGCAGTACTTC.